This T cell receptor beta chain was obtained from a study of early T cells in non-severe SARS-CoV-2 infection. Across the study: Unsorted whole blood bulk RNA was sequenced, with unpaired chains. Findings and caveats of the study: VDJdb-based annotation leaned toward anti-spike CD8 responses and missed private and CD4 specificities.

The library protocol tagged individual cDNA molecules with unique molecular identifiers. One entry per CDR3 protein, called by TCRdb with MiXCR from the 5' RACE reads. This table holds 30,000 to 35,000 distinct CDR3 sequences, approximately 7.1% found once. The table lists this clonotype with a few counts. The antigen remains undetermined. This CDR3 has 13 residues. V lost 0 bases, J lost 14 bases, and 3 bases stayed unmatched. CDR1 and CDR2 (germline): SGDLS, YYNGEE. The chain carries TRBV9 and TRBJ2-1; 12 bases fit TRBD2. The source of this sequence is an adult who was a healthcare worker with PCR-confirmed SARS-CoV-2 infection or an uninfected control (not recorded which). The input for sequencing was whole blood, taken at baseline. The CDR3 sequence is CASSVGLAGEEFF. The DNA of the CDR3 is TGTGCCAGCAGCGTAGGACTAGCGGGAGAAGAGTTCTTC.